This T cell receptor beta chain was sequenced for a study of shared clonotypes between healthy human individuals (TCRdb year 2020). With regard to the full study: The cohort comprised two women and a few men aged 18 to 49 years. For each donor, three plates each were used for CD4 naive and CD4 memory, two plates were used for CD8 naive, and one plate was used for CD8 memory. The study deeply sequenced blood TCR repertoires of several healthy adults to estimate repertoire size and the extent of clonotype sharing between individuals. Libraries were prepared and TCR repertoires were sequenced by different laboratories using diverse techniques, in order to increase sequencing depth and limit assay-specific biases. Between about 0.85 and 10 billion PBMCs per donor were obtained by leukapheresis.

Using the deep immunoSEQ assay, multiplex PCR amplified TCR CDR3 regions from genomic DNA. Extracted genomic DNA from each cell subset was distributed evenly across all wells of several immunoSEQ 96-well plates, and each plate was treated as a replicate. For sorted subsets, 150 to 250 ng genomic DNA, equal to some 28,000 T cell genomes, was loaded into each replicate PCR. Purified libraries were quantified with a Qubit 3.0 fluorometer, sized on a Bioanalyzer 2100, and re-quantified with the KAPA Library Quantification kit. Every immunoSEQ 96-well plate was sequenced on a separate single-read 150-cycle Illumina NextSeq 550 flow cell. Per the source publication's procedure: Because only junctional sequences without quality scores were contained in the immunoSEQ output, filtering matching that applied to full-length reads could not be performed. Sequences were annotated with PyIR, a Python wrapper for IgBLAST v1.9, using IMGT germline references to assign V/J genes and CDR3. Reads were filtered out if the reads had weak V/J assignments (E-value above 1e-6), no CDR3, stop codons, out-of-frame junctions, or ambiguous translated residues. V3J clonotypes were defined as sequences sharing an identical inferred V gene, J gene, and CDR3 amino acid sequence. The percentage overlap between two repertoires was calculated by dividing the number of shared unique clonotypes by the size of the smaller repertoire. Repertoire richness was assessed with RTK rarefaction, the Chao1 estimator, and Recon v2.1 estimates of unobserved clonotypes. Generation probabilities were computed with OLGA for all TCRbeta clonotypes obtained by the gDNA method from four donors. What TCRdb holds here is the immuneACCESS table cut down to in-frame rearrangements. Part of the clones is not present; checked against another copy, under half of the missing clones reflect an unresolved V gene, and the others are unexplained. Clone size and V and J calls were adopted from that table, with D and trimming inferred from the DNA. The sample profile shows about 2,100,000 clones; 90% to 95% of them were found once. More than 1.5% of the sample is taken by the ten largest.

Broader findings and caveats from the paper: Higher generation probabilities were observed for clonotypes shared by all four sorted-subset donors than for non-shared clonotypes. Sharing across several donors was observed for about 5% of naive CD4, over 3% of naive CD8, over 2% of memory CD4, and roughly 0.43% of memory CD8 clonotypes. Incomplete sequencing was indicated by rarefaction of sorted-subset datasets, despite the large sequencing depth. Naive subsets generally had larger estimated clonotype richness than memory subsets did. Pairwise subsampling indicated that sequencing depth was expected to affect the degree of clonotype sharing among donors. The genetic and exposure-history diversity represented was limited by the small number of donors. Sampling was restricted to blood, and TCR repertoires in tissue are likely to differ from TCR repertoires in blood.

Including cysteine and phenylalanine, the CDR3 has 15 amino acids. Kept here is only the CDR3 DNA, which spans 45 bases and is read in frame from base 1. Trimming takes 6 bases off V and 5 bases off J; junction bases not matched to a gene: 13. According to the germline V gene, CDR1 reads MDHEN and CDR2 reads SYDVKM. CD8 naive samples were CD45RO-negative cells positively selected for CCR7, giving a CD45RA+CCR7+ population that excluded TemRA cells. Healthy HIV-negative adults with no recently reported acute infections or vaccinations were included as donors. All donors were Caucasian adults living in Nashville, Tennessee, USA. After blood collection by leukapheresis, PBMCs were isolated using Ficoll-Histopaque density gradient centrifugation and then cryopreserved in the vapor phase of liquid nitrogen. Analytical flow cytometry was used to check the purity and quantity of every magnetically sorted T cell population. Each sorted fraction had its genomic DNA isolated and then quantified by UV absorbance on a Nanodrop 2000c.

Worth noting for this clone: No cognate antigen has been identified for it. Within one base of it there is no much larger clone, and no base qualities were kept.

The V and J genes are TRBV28 and TRBJ2-7, with 7 junctional bases fitting TRBD2. This sequence originates from a man younger than 35 in good health. Some clones in this sample may be carry-over from other donors' samples. Material: naive CD8+ T cells from PBMCs. The cell subset or site label for this specimen denotes: CD45RA+CCR7+. The sequence in DNA is TGTGCCAGCAGCACCCTTCTTGCGGGAGAGGACGAGCAGTACTTC. Its protein is CASSTLLAGEDEQYF.